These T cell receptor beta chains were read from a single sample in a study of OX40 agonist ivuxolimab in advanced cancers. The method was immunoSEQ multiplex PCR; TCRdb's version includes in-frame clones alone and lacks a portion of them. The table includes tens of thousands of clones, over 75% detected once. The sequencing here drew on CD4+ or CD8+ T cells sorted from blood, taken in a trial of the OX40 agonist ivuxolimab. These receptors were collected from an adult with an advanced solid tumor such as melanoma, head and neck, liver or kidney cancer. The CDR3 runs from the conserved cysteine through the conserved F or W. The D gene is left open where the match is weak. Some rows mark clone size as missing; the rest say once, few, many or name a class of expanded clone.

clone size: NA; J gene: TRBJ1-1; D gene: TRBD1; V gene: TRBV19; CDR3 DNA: TGTGCCAGTAGTACAGGGACAGGGCGCACTGAAGCTTTCTTT; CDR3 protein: CASSTGTGRTEAFF
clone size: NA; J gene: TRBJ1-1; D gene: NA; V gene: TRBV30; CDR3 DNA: TGTGCCTGGAGGATACAAGCCATAAACACTGAAGCTTTCTTT; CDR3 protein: CAWRIQAINTEAFF
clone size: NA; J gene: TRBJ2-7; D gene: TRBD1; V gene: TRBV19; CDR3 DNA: TGTGCCAGTAGCCCGGGACAGAGCTCCTACGAGCAGTACTTC; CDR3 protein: CASSPGQSSYEQYF
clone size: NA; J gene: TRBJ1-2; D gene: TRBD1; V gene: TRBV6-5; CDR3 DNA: TGTGCCAGCAGTTACGGGACAGGGAATGGCTACACCTTC; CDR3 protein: CASSYGTGNGYTF
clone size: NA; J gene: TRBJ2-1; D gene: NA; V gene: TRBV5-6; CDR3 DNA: TGTGCCAGCAGCATTAGTGAGGCTGAGCAGTTCTTC; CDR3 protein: CASSISEAEQFF
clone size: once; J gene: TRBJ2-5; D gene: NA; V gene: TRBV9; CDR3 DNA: TGTGCCAGCAGCGTAGGGGGGGTGAGGGAGACCCAGTACTTC; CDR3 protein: CASSVGGVRETQYF
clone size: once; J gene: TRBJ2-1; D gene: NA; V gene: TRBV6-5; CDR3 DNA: TGTGCCAGCAGTTATTCCTTTGGGACATTCAACAATGAGCAGTTCTTC; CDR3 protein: CASSYSFGTFNNEQFF
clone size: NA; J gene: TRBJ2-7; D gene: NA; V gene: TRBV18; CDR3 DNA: TGTGCCAGCTCACCGCAGACCTACGAGCAGTACTTC; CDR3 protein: CASSPQTYEQYF
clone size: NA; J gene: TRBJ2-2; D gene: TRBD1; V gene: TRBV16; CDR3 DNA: TGTGCCAGCAGCCAATATTACGACAGGGCCGGCACCGGGGAGCTGTTTTTT; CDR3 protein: CASSQYYDRAGTGELFF
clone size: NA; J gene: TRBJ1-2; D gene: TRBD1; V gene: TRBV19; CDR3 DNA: TGTGCCAGTAGACGTCCCTCCGACAGGGAATTTTACTACACCTTC; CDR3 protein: CASRRPSDREFYYTF
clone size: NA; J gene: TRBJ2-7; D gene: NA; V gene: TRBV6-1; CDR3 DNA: TGTGCCAGCAGTGAGCAGGGCTACGAGCAGTACTTC; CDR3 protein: CASSEQGYEQYF
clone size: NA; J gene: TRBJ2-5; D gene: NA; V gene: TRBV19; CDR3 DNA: TGTGCCAGTAGCCCCAGAGGGTCGGGCCGGCCCATCCAAGAGACCCAGTACTTC; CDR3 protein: CASSPRGSGRPIQETQYF
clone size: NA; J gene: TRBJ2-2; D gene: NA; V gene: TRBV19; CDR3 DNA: TGTGCCAGTAACACCCCGGGCGGTACCGGGGAGCTGTTTTTT; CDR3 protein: CASNTPGGTGELFF
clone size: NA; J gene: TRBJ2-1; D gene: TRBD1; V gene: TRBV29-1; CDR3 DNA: TGCAGCGTCACCCTCCCGGGACAGGGTAACAATGAGCAGTTCTTC; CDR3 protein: CSVTLPGQGNNEQFF
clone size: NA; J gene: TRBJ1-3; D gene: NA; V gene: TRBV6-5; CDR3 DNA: TGTGCCAGCAGTTACTCCCAGCAGGGGTCTGGAAACACCATATATTTT; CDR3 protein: CASSYSQQGSGNTIYF
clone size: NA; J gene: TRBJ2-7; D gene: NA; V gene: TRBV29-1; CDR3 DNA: TGCAGCGTTCGCACGGCCGAGCAGTACTTC; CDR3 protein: CSVRTAEQYF
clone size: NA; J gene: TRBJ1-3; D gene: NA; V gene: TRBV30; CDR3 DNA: TGTGCCTGGAGTCCCGGGGGGACGAGCTCTGGAAACACCATATATTTT; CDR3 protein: CAWSPGGTSSGNTIYF
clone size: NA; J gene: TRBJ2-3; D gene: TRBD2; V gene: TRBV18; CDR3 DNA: TGTGCCAGCTCACCAGCGGGAGGGATAACAGATACGCAGTATTTT; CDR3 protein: CASSPAGGITDTQYF
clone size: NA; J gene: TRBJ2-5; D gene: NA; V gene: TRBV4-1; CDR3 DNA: TGCGCCAGCAGCCGACGCAACGAGGGGGGGCGAGAGACCCAGTACTTC; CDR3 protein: CASSRRNEGGRETQYF
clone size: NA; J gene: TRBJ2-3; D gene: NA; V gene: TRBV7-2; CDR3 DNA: TGTGCCAGCAGCCCCCTGGTAGTGTGGGAAAGGGGCACAGATACGCAGTATTTT; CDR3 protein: CASSPLVVWERGTDTQYF
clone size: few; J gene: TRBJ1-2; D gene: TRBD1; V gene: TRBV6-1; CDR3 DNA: TGTGCCAGCAGTGAGACAGGGGATTATGGCTACACCTTC; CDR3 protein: CASSETGDYGYTF
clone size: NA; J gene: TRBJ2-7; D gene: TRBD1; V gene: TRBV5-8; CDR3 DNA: TGTGCCAGCAGCCGGAAGGGACAGGGGTCCTACGAGCAGTACTTC; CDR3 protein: CASSRKGQGSYEQYF
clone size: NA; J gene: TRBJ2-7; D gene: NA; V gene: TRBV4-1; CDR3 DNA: TGCGCCAGCAGCAAACAGGGAGCGGGACGCCTCTCCTACGAGCAGTACTTC; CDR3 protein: CASSKQGAGRLSYEQYF
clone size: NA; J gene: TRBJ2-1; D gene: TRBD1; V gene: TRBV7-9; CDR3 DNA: TGTGCCAGCAGCCGAGGAGGACAGGGCAATGAGCAGTTCTTC; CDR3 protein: CASSRGGQGNEQFF
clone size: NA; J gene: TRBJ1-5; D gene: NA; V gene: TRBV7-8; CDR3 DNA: TGTGCCAGCAGCTTAGGACAGTCGTTGGGGCCCCAGCATTTT; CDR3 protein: CASSLGQSLGPQHF
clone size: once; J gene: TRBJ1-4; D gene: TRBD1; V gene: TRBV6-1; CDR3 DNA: TGTGCCAGCAGGAATCGGGACAGCGTTAATGAAAAACTGTTTTTT; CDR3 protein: CASRNRDSVNEKLFF
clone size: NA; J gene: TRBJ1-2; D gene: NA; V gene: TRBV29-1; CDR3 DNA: TGCAGCGTTGAATTGAGGGGGGCCCATGGCTACACCTTC; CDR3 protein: CSVELRGAHGYTF
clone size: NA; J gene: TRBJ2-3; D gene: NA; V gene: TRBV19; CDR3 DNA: TGTGCCAGTAGTAGAACGGGACTGGACGACCGGACGCCTACGCAGTATTTT; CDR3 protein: CASSRTGLDDRTPTQYF
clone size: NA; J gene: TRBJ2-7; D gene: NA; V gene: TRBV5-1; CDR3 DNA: TGCGCCAGCAGCTTGTCAGGGGCCCACGAGCAGTACTTC; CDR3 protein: CASSLSGAHEQYF
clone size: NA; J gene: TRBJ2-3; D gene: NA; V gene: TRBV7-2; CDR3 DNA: TGTGCCAGCAGCTTAGAGGGGACACCTAGCACAGATACGCAGTATTTT; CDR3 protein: CASSLEGTPSTDTQYF
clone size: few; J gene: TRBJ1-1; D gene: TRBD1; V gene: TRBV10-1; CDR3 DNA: TGCGCCAGCAGCGGACAGGGGGCGGACACTGAAGCTTTCTTT; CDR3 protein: CASSGQGADTEAFF
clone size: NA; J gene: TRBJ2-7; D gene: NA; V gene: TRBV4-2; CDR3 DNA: TGTGCCAGCAGCCTAAACGGGGACGGGCCATCCTACGAGCAGTACTTC; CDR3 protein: CASSLNGDGPSYEQYF
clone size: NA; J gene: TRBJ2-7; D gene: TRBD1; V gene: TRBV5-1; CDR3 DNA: TGCGCCAGCAGCGCGAGACAGGGGGTCTACGAGCAGTACTTC; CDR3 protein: CASSARQGVYEQYF
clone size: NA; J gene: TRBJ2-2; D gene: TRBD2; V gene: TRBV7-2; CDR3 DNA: TGTGCCAGCAGCCCGGGACTAGCGGGGGCCACCGGGGAGCTGTTTTTT; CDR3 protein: CASSPGLAGATGELFF
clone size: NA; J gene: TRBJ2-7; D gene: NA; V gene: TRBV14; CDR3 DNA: TGTGCCAGCAGCCCTGGGGAATACTACGAGCAGTACTTC; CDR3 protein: CASSPGEYYEQYF
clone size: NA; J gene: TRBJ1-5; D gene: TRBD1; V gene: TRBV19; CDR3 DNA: TGTGCCAGTAGTACAGGGACAGCTAGCAATCAGCCCCAGCATTTT; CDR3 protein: CASSTGTASNQPQHF
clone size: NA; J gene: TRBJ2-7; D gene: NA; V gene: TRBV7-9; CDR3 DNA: TGTGCCAGCAGCTTAGGTCAGACGAATGCGCAGTACTTC; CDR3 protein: CASSLGQTNAQYF
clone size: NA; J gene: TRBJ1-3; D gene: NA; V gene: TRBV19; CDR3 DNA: TGTGCCAGCCGGTCAGCCTCTGGAAACACCATATATTTT; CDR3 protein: CASRSASGNTIYF
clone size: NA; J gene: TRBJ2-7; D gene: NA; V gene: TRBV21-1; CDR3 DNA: TGTGCCAGCAGTGGAACAGGACAGGAAACCTACGAGCAGTACTTC; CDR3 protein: CASSGTGQETYEQYF
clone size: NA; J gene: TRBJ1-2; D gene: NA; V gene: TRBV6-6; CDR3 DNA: TGTGCCAGCAGTTACGGAAAAGGGAATTTGCCATATGGCTACACCTTC; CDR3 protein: CASSYGKGNLPYGYTF
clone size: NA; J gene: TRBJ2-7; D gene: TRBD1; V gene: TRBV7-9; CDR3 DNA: TGTGCCAGCAGCAGGGGACAGGGTGTTCTGGACGAGCAGTACTTC; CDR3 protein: CASSRGQGVLDEQYF
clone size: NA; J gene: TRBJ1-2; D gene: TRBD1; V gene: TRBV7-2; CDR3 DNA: TGTGCCAGCAGCTTACAGGGGGCCTCGGGCTATGGCTACACCTTC; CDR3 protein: CASSLQGASGYGYTF
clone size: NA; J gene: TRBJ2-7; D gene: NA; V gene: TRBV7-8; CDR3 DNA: TGTGCCAGCAGCTTAGGAGACACCTACGAGCAGTACTTC; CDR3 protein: CASSLGDTYEQYF
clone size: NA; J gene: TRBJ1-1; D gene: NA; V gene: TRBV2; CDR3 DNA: TGTGCCAGCAGTGAAATGGGGAACCTTGTGAACACTGAAGCTTTCTTT; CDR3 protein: CASSEMGNLVNTEAFF
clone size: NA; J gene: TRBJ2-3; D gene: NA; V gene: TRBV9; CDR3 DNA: TGTGCCAGCAGCGTAGGAGTTTTAGCGAGCACAGATACGCAGTATTTT; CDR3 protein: CASSVGVLASTDTQYF
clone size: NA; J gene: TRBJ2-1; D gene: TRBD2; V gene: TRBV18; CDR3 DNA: TGTGCCAGCTCCGGACTAGCGGGCTCCTACAATGAGCAGTTCTTC; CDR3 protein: CASSGLAGSYNEQFF
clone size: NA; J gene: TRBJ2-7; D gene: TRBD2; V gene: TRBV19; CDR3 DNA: TGTGCCAGTAGTATAGCGGGAGGGGACTACGAGCAGTACTTC; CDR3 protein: CASSIAGGDYEQYF
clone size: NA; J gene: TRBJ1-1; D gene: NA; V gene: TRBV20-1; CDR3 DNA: TGCAGTGCTAGAATAAGGACTGAAGCTTTCTTT; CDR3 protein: CSARIRTEAFF
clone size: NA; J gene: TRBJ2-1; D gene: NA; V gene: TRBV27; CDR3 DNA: TGTGCCAGCAGTTTCTCCCTAACGCAGCAGTTCTTC; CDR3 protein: CASSFSLTQQFF
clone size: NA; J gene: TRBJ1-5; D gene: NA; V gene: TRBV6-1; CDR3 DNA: TGTGCCAGCACAGGACAGCTGGATCAGCCCCAGCATTTT; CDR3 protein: CASTGQLDQPQHF
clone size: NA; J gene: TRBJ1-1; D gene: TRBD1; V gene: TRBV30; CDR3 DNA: TGTGCCCACAGGGGGGGTAGGGACACTGAAGCTTTCTTT; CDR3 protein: CAHRGGRDTEAFF
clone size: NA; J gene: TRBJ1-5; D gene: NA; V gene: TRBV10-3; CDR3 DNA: TGTGCCATCAGTGATCATAAAATAGGTCAGCCCCAGCATTTT; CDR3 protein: CAISDHKIGQPQHF
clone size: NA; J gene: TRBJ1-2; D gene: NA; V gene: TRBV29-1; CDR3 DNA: TGCAGCGTTGAAAGAAGACAAGGTGGCTACACCTTC; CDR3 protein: CSVERRQGGYTF
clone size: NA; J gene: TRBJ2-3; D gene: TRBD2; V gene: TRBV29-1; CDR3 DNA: TGCAGCGTGGGGACTAGCGGGAGGCATACAGATACGCAGTATTTT; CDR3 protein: CSVGTSGRHTDTQYF
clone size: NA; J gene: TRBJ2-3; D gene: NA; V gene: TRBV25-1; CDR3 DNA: TGTGCCAGCAAGGGTTCGAAAGTGAGCACAGATACGCAGTATTTT; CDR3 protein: CASKGSKVSTDTQYF
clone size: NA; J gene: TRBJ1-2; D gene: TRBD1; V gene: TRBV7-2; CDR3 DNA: TGTGCCAGCAGTAAGGACAGGGGCCCCTACTATGGCTACACCTTC; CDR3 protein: CASSKDRGPYYGYTF
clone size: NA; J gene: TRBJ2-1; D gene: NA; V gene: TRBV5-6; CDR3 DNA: TGTGCCAGCAGCTTCAGGGGCACAGGGAAGAATGAGCAGTTCTTC; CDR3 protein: CASSFRGTGKNEQFF
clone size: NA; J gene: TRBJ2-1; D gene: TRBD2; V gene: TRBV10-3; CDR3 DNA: TGTGCCATCAGTGAAACGCCCGGGACTAGCGGGAGGGCCGGTGAGCAGTTCTTC; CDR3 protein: CAISETPGTSGRAGEQFF